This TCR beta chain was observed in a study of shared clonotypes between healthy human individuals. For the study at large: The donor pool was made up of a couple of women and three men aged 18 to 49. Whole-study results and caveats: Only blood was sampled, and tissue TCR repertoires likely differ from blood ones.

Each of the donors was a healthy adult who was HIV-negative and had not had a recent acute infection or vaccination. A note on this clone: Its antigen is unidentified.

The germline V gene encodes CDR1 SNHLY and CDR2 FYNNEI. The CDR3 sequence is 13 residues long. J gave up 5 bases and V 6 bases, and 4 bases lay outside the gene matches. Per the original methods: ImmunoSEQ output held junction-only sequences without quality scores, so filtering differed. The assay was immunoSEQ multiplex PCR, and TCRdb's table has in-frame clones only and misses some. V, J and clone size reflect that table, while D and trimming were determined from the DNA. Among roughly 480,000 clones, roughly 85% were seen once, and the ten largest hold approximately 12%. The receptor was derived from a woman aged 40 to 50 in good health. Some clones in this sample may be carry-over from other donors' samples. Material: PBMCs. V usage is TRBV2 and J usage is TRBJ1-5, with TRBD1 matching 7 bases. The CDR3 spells CASRGQRDQPQHF. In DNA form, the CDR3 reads TGTGCCAGCAGGGGACAGAGGGATCAGCCCCAGCATTTT.